A selection of T cell receptor beta chains follows, all from one sample in a study of blood T cell repertoires in COVID-19. Sequencing used immunoSEQ multiplex PCR; TCRdb keeps in-frame clones, though not all of them. The data show around 250,000 clones, 86% seen once. The sample taken for sequencing was PBMCs or T cells enriched from blood (not recorded which). The receptors stem from a man younger than 35 who had recovered from COVID-19. CDR3s include the opening cysteine and the closing phenylalanine or tryptophan. Fields, in order: V gene, J gene, CDR3 protein.

v_gene: TRBV25-1; j_gene: TRBJ2-7; CDR3aa: CASSVDRAHEQYF
v_gene: TRBV11-2; j_gene: TRBJ1-1; CDR3aa: CASSLIQGSNTEAFF
v_gene: TRBV7-2; j_gene: TRBJ1-5; CDR3aa: CASSSGTGNLGGQPQHF
v_gene: TRBV2; j_gene: TRBJ1-5; CDR3aa: CAVSGDRGLVQPQHF
v_gene: TRBV29-1; j_gene: TRBJ2-5; CDR3aa: CSVELAGRETQYF
v_gene: TRBV10-3; j_gene: TRBJ2-2; CDR3aa: CAISESIGTGSTGELFF
v_gene: TRBV5-6; j_gene: TRBJ2-2; CDR3aa: CASSLPAGYTGELFF
v_gene: TRBV27; j_gene: TRBJ2-7; CDR3aa: CASSSGTYEQYF
v_gene: TRBV9; j_gene: TRBJ2-3; CDR3aa: CASSVALAGEYTDTQYF
v_gene: TRBV19; j_gene: TRBJ2-1; CDR3aa: CASTTTSGRGQFF
v_gene: TRBV5-4; j_gene: TRBJ2-3; CDR3aa: CASSLAGGRTDTQYF
v_gene: TRBV15; j_gene: TRBJ1-1; CDR3aa: CATGGDDIMNTEAFF
v_gene: TRBV9; j_gene: TRBJ2-7; CDR3aa: CASSVESYPYEQYF
v_gene: TRBV15; j_gene: TRBJ2-7; CDR3aa: CATSRDKSVRQGSGSYEQYF
v_gene: TRBV6-5; j_gene: TRBJ2-1; CDR3aa: CASSYWQGASNEQFF
v_gene: TRBV23-1; j_gene: TRBJ2-5; CDR3aa: CASSQSERLYQETQYF
v_gene: TRBV2; j_gene: TRBJ2-7; CDR3aa: CASRRGTGGYEQYF
v_gene: TRBV6-5; j_gene: TRBJ1-6; CDR3aa: CASRYQGQLPLHF
v_gene: TRBV7-9; j_gene: TRBJ2-7; CDR3aa: CASSLDSGGLYEQYF
v_gene: TRBV6-1; j_gene: TRBJ1-1; CDR3aa: CASSEQPGHLEAFF
v_gene: TRBV9; j_gene: TRBJ2-2; CDR3aa: CASSVGSSVNTGELFF
v_gene: TRBV12-5; j_gene: TRBJ2-1; CDR3aa: CASGLSLAGGPAIYNEQFF
v_gene: TRBV12-1; j_gene: TRBJ2-5; CDR3aa: CVSSPRMVAFRETQYF
v_gene: TRBV9; j_gene: TRBJ1-1; CDR3aa: CASSVNRATEAFF
v_gene: TRBV18; j_gene: TRBJ2-5; CDR3aa: CASSRQGQETQYF
v_gene: TRBV6-5; j_gene: TRBJ1-2; CDR3aa: CASLLITGTGYTF
v_gene: TRBV2; j_gene: TRBJ2-1; CDR3aa: CASIEGQAYNEQFF
v_gene: TRBV7-6; j_gene: TRBJ1-3; CDR3aa: CASSLVSDILYF
v_gene: TRBV24-1; j_gene: TRBJ2-7; CDR3aa: CATRSGTGSYEQYF
v_gene: TRBV7-9; j_gene: TRBJ2-1; CDR3aa: CASSLTRGEHYNEQFF
v_gene: TRBV19; j_gene: TRBJ2-1; CDR3aa: CASSILDRSYNEQFF
v_gene: TRBV30; j_gene: TRBJ1-5; CDR3aa: CAWSCRQGFGTNQPQHF